The 25 T cell receptor beta chains given below trace back to one sample, sequenced in a study of lymphopenia after photon versus proton radiotherapy. This table comes from immunoSEQ multiplex PCR, and its TCRdb copy is limited to in-frame clones, with some not included. Of tens of thousands of clones listed, about 87% were seen once; the top ten hold more than 10%. This specimen consisted of peripheral blood, obtained from a patient treated with proton-based radiotherapy. These TCRs come from a man at least 80 years old with esophageal cancer.

Only a few counts were recorded for this clone. The rearrangement links TRBV18 to TRBJ1-5, with 8 nucleotides matching TRBD1. Germline V gives CDR1 KGHSH, CDR2 LQKENI. V was clipped by 3 bases and J by 4 bases; unmatched bases: 2. The CDR3 length is 14 residues. This CDR3 reads CASSPGQENQPQHF. The CDR3 region has the DNA TGTGCCAGCTCACCGGGACAGGAAAATCAGCCCCAGCATTTT.

The V call is TRBV19, the J call TRBJ2-7; weak D call: TRBD2 (6 bases). This CDR3 comprises 14 residues. Germline lookup yields CDR1 LNHDA and CDR2 SQIVND (reference sequence). The V end lost 1 base, the J end lost 2 bases, and 9 bases lay between the germline ends. CDR3 protein: CASSIAGGPYEQYF. The CDR3 DNA is TGTGCCAGTAGTATAGCCGGGGGACCCTACGAGCAGTACTTC.

V usage is TRBV9 and J usage is TRBJ2-3; 7 bases are shared with TRBD1. Germline CDR1 and CDR2: SGDLS and YYNGEE. Germline trimming cut 3 bases from V and 1 base from J; bases unmatched to any gene: 8. CDR3 length: 16 residues. CDR3 sequence (DNA): TGTGCCAGCAGCGCGGAGACAGGGTTTCGCACAGATACGCAGTATTTT. Translation gives CASSAETGFRTDTQYF.

The rearrangement joins TRBV7-6 to TRBJ2-3, with 7 nucleotides matching TRBD2. Germline CDR1 is SGHVS and CDR2 is FNYEAQ. This CDR3 is built from 17 residues. J lost 4 bases, V lost 4 bases, and 14 bases had no gene match. CDR3 protein: CASSSHRVRERSDTQYF. CDR3 DNA: TGTGCCAGCAGCTCCCATAGGGTGCGGGAGCGGTCAGATACGCAGTATTTT.

The rearrangement uses TRBV6-5 and TRBJ2-7, with 9 bases that match TRBD1. The CDR3 extends over 16 amino acids. Unmatched junction bases numbered 6, after V lost 2 bases and J lost 1 base. CDR1 and CDR2 from the germline V gene are MNHEY and SVGAGI. CDR3 amino acids: CASSYASGTGSYEQYF. Written as DNA, the CDR3 is TGTGCCAGCAGTTACGCCAGCGGGACAGGGTCCTACGAGCAGTACTTC.

This clone showed up just a few times. The chain links TRBV7-8 to TRBJ1-2, with 7 bases matching TRBD1. There are 14 residues in the CDR3. With 5 bases clipped from V and 7 bases from J, the junction kept 10 bases outside the gene matches. Germline V CDR1 and CDR2: SGHVS, FQNEAQ. CDR3 in amino acids: CASSPPRDSTGYTF. CDR3 DNA sequence: TGTGCCAGCAGCCCCCCTCGGGACAGCACTGGCTACACCTTC.

V gene TRBV5-1 combines with J gene TRBJ2-5, with 7 bases fitting TRBD2. This CDR3 contains 14 residues. With 1 base clipped from V and 4 bases from J, the junction kept 4 bases outside the gene matches. Germline V lookup: CDR1 SGHRS, CDR2 YFSETQ. The DNA of the CDR3 is TGCGCCAGCAGCTTGTTCCGGGAGGCAGAGACCCAGTACTTC. Translation: CASSLFREAETQYF. Variable domain in full (rest from reference TRBV5-1 and TRBJ2-5): KAGVTQTPRYLIKTRGQQVTLSCSPISGHRSVSWYQQTPGQGLQFLFEYFSETQRNKGNFPGRFSGRQFSNSRSEMNVSTLELGDSALYLCASSLFREAETQYFGPGTRLLVL.

This sequence joins TRBV11-2 and TRBJ2-2; TRBD2 matches 8 bases. Per the germline V gene, CDR1 is SGHAT and CDR2 is FQNNGV. CDR3 length: 15 amino acids. With 2 bases clipped from V and 4 bases from J, the junction kept 3 bases outside the gene matches. Written as DNA, the CDR3 is TGTGCCAGCAGCTTAAGCGGGAGAAGCACCGGGGAGCTGTTTTTT. This codes for CASSLSGRSTGELFF.

The chain combines TRBV5-1 with TRBJ1-4, with 7 bases that match TRBD1. This CDR3 spans 15 amino acids. V shed 2 bases and J 0 bases; nucleotides not matched to a gene: 1. The V gene's germline CDR1 is SGHRS and CDR2 YFSETQ. DNA for the CDR3: TGCGCCAGCAGCTTAACAGGGGCAACTAATGAAAAACTGTTTTTT. Translated: CASSLTGATNEKLFF.

This rearrangement joins TRBV18 to TRBJ1-4; TRBD1 might be the D (5 bases). V lost 3 bases, J lost 5 bases, and 16 bases lay in between. The CDR3 consists of 16 residues. The V gene's germline CDR1 is KGHSH and CDR2 LQKENI. Here the CDR3 DNA reads TGTGCCAGCTCACCTGAAGTACCGGGGGTAAATGAAAAACTGTTTTTT. This sequence encodes CASSPEVPGVNEKLFF.

The J gene is TRBJ2-1, the V gene TRBV7-2; TRBD2 agrees at 8 bases. The germline CDR1 and CDR2 sequences are SGHTA and FQGNSA. CDR3 length: 14 amino acids. J gave up 6 bases and V 5 bases, and 6 bases lay outside the gene matches. Here the CDR3 DNA reads TGTGCCAGCAGCCCGGGGGGGTCGGTCAATGAGCAGTTCTTC. It is translated as CASSPGGSVNEQFF.

This rearrangement joins TRBV7-2 to TRBJ2-3; D gene uncertain. Germline lookup yields CDR1 SGHTA and CDR2 FQGNSA. The CDR3 contains 12 residues. With 3 bases removed from V and 6 bases from J, the gap between germline ends came to 7 bases. The CDR3, as DNA: TGTGCCAGCAGCTTGCAACGGGATACGCAGTATTTT. This sequence encodes CASSLQRDTQYF.

J is TRBJ1-1 and V is TRBV7-2; D gene ambiguous. Trimming pared 4 bases from V and 8 bases from J, leaving 11 bases between. CDR3 size: 12 residues. Germline CDR1 and CDR2: SGHTA and FQGNSA. CDR3 DNA: TGTGCCAGCAGCTCCGACTCAGGAGAAGCTTTCTTT. Its protein product is CASSSDSGEAFF.

The sample holds one count of this clone. The genes are TRBV7-6 and TRBJ2-1; possibly TRBD1 for D (5 bases). Germline V gene sequence: CDR1 SGHVS, CDR2 FNYEAQ. The CDR3 consists of 16 residues. Trimming cost V 2 bases and J 5 bases, with 16 bases left between them. The CDR3 sequence is CASSLKSGQKDNEQFF. The CDR3 bases are TGTGCCAGCAGCTTAAAGTCAGGGCAGAAAGACAATGAGCAGTTCTTC.

In the case of this clone: A junction end diverges from the germline sequence, so it may reflect a read error. The chain couples TRBV4-1 to TRBJ2-3, with TRBD2 matching 7 bases. CDR3 length: 17 amino acids. CDR1 MGHRA and CDR2 YSYEKL come from the germline V gene. CDR3 protein: CASSQTPGTTSTDTQYF. The CDR3 DNA follows: TGCGCCAGCAGCCAAACTCCCGGGACTACTAGCACAGATACGCAATATTTT.

The V gene is TRBV6-5, the J gene TRBJ2-1; D remains unclear. This CDR3 spans 11 amino acids. Germline V gene data show CDR1 as MNHEY and CDR2 as SVGAGI. V lost 11 bases and J 2 bases, leaving 7 bases between the germline ends. This chain's CDR3 is CAVGPYNEQFF. CDR3 coding DNA: TGTGCCGTTGGGCCCTACAATGAGCAGTTCTTC.

The CDR3 here is CASSRGQGRYEAFF. The CDR3 DNA sequence: TGTGCCAGCAGCCGTGGACAGGGGCGTTATGAAGCTTTCTTT. The chain employs TRBV7-2 and TRBJ1-1; 9 bases are shared with TRBD1. The germline V gene encodes CDR1 SGHTA and CDR2 FQGNSA. The CDR3 spans 14 residues. The V segment lost 5 bases and the J segment 7 bases; nucleotides outside the gene matches: 8.

The chain uses TRBV5-4 and TRBJ2-3; 12 nucleotides line up with TRBD2. The V segment lost 4 bases and the J segment 7 bases; nucleotides outside the gene matches: 7. Germline V gene sequence: CDR1 SGHNT, CDR2 YYREEE (reference sequence). The CDR3 totals 15 residues. The CDR3 bases are TGTGCCAGCAGCCTCACTAGCGGGGGGCCTCATACGCAGTATTTT. It is translated as CASSLTSGGPHTQYF.

The rearrangement links TRBV5-4 to TRBJ2-5; maybe TRBD1 (7 bases). Germline V gives CDR1 SGHNT, CDR2 YYREEE (reference sequence). The CDR3 loop spans 14 amino acids. Trimming stripped 5 bases from V and 2 bases from J, with 13 bases between. The CDR3 coding sequence is TGTGCCAGCAGGGCGGGACAGCGACAAGAGACCCAGTACTTC. Protein product: CASRAGQRQETQYF.

The chain has TRBV4-1 and TRBJ1-2; TRBD1 matches at 8 bases. CDR3 length: 16 residues. CDR1 is MGHRA, CDR2 YSYEKL, per germline. V was pared by 1 base and J by 3 bases, with 7 bases of the junction left unmatched. In DNA, the CDR3 is TGCGCCAGCAGCCAAGGAGCCTCGGGACAGGACTATGGCTACACCTTC. Translating it yields CASSQGASGQDYGYTF.

The chain couples TRBV7-8 to TRBJ1-2, with D uncertain. The CDR3 length is 12 residues. The germline gives CDR1 SGHVS, CDR2 FQNEAQ. V was clipped by 1 base and J by 5 bases, with 5 bases between them. This chain's CDR3 is CASSLDGYGYTF. DNA of the CDR3: TGTGCCAGCAGCTTAGACGGATATGGCTACACCTTC.

This chain joins TRBV6-6 and TRBJ1-1; D not certain. This CDR3 region has 14 residues. Germline V CDR1 and CDR2: MNHNY, SVGAGI (reference sequence). V gave up 2 bases and J gave up 4 bases, with 11 bases separating them. In DNA, the CDR3 is TGTGCCAGCAGTTACGTTGGGTCGGGCACTGAAGCTTTCTTT. Its protein product is CASSYVGSGTEAFF.

CDR3 coding DNA: TGTGCCAGCAGTTACTCGGGCTCTGGGGCCAACGTCCTGACTTTC. Protein: CASSYSGSGANVLTF. The V and J genes are TRBV6-5 and TRBJ2-6; D not resolved. From germline, CDR1 is MNHEY and CDR2 SVGAGI. The V end lost 0 bases, the J end lost 0 bases, and 3 bases lay between the germline ends. The CDR3 extends over 15 amino acids.

V gene TRBV7-9 combines with J gene TRBJ1-1, with D possibly TRBD1 on 5 matching bases. The V and J ends lost 0 bases and 0 bases respectively, with 11 bases between them. The CDR3 totals 16 residues. Germline CDR1 reads SEHNR; CDR2 reads FQNEAQ (reference sequence). CDR3 region: CASSLAVGRVNTEAFF. The CDR3 coding sequence is TGTGCCAGCAGCTTAGCGGTAGGCAGGGTGAACACTGAAGCTTTCTTT.

The chain links TRBV5-4 to TRBJ1-1, with D hard to call. This CDR3 has 15 residues. V shed 0 bases and J shed 0 bases, with 9 bases lying between them. Looked up from germline, CDR1 is SGHNT and CDR2 is YYREEE (reference sequence). The CDR3 region has the DNA TGTGCCAGCAGCTTGGTTTTAGAAATGAACACTGAAGCTTTCTTT. Translating it yields CASSLVLEMNTEAFF.